This TCR beta chain was profiled in a study of post-analysis software for immune sequencing data. The wider study: As for disease course, relapsing-remitting, secondary progressive and progressive-relapsing multiple sclerosis were all included. General study findings and limits: The F measure placed samples prepared in the same batch into strongly shared clusters.

Every TCR beta cDNA library bore unique molecular identifiers. TCRdb fed the PCR reads into MiXCR, producing one record per CDR3 protein. In the table there are roughly 700,000 distinct CDR3 sequences, 25% to 30% of which are singletons. This clonotype turned up a few times. No antigen is known for it. The sequence was collected from a girl aged 10 to 17 with multiple sclerosis. The specimen was blood.

The CDR3: CSAGGDRYNEQFF. The CDR3 DNA sequence: TGCAGCGCCGGCGGGGACAGGTACAATGAGCAGTTCTTC. The J gene is TRBJ2-1, the V gene TRBV29-1, with TRBD1 matching 8 bases. Unmatched junction bases numbered 6, after V lost 7 bases and J lost 4 bases. CDR1 is SQVTM, CDR2 ANQGSEA, per germline. The CDR3 loop spans 13 amino acids.